This T cell receptor beta chain was observed in a study of blood T cell repertoires in COVID-19. Turning to the study itself: Both acute and convalescent COVID-19 samples were obtained from the United States, Italy and Spain. T cells, B-cell-depleted T cells, or PBMCs provided the cDNA or gDNA that served as material.

Clinical history as reported by participants underpinned cohort assignment. In the 2 weeks before study entry, exposed participants met a COVID-19 case, which was PCR-confirmed or clinician-diagnosed. This clone was observed a single time. The CDR3 length is 14 residues. V lost 10 bases, J lost 1 base, and 14 bases lay in between. Germline-derived CDR1 and CDR2 are MDHEN and SYDVKM. Repertoires were generated with immunoSEQ multiplex PCR, while TCRdb's copy carries only in-frame clones and drops some. In the table there are 350,000 or so clones, around nine tenths of which are singletons. The sequence derives from a woman younger than 45 who had been exposed to COVID-19. The genes are TRBV28 and TRBJ1-3, with no clear D. The specimen sequenced was PBMCs or T cells enriched from blood (not recorded which). This CDR3 reads CAMRDGRSGNTIYF. CDR3 DNA: TGTGCCATGCGCGATGGGAGATCTGGAAACACCATATATTTT. Combining the CDR3 with reference TRBV28 and TRBJ1-3 gives the whole variable domain DVKVTQSSRYLVKRTGEKVFLECVQDMDHENMFWYRQDPGLGLRLIYFSYDVKMKEKGDIPEGYSVSREKKERFSLILESASTNQTSMYLCAMRDGRSGNTIYFGEGSWLTVV.